These T cell receptor beta chains were read from a single sample in a study of shared clonotypes between healthy human individuals. Only in-frame clones appear in the TCRdb table, and some are missing; sequencing was by immunoSEQ multiplex PCR. The sample has a few hundred thousand clones; roughly 91% are singletons. Sequencing was carried out using memory CD8+ T cells sorted from blood. The receptors were gathered from a man between 18 and 29 years old in good health. Each CDR3 is given with its conserved first and last residue. Fields, in order: V gene, J gene, D gene, clone size, CDR3 protein, CDR3 DNA. The D gene is left open where the match is weak. Expanded clones are given a class, and other clones once, few, many or no size at all.

V: TRBV6-1; J: TRBJ2-7; D: -; size: -; CDR3: CASSGGSPYEQYF; DNA: TGTGCCAGCAGTGGGGGCAGCCCCTACGAGCAGTACTTC
V: TRBV7-9; J: TRBJ2-2; D: -; size: -; CDR3: CASSMGAGPWYTGELFF; DNA: TGTGCCAGCAGCATGGGAGCGGGCCCGTGGTACACCGGGGAGCTGTTTTTT
V: TRBV4-1; J: TRBJ2-7; D: TRBD2; size: -; CDR3: CASSQERLAAAYEQYF; DNA: TGCGCCAGCAGCCAAGAGCGGCTAGCGGCCGCCTACGAGCAGTACTTC
V: TRBV7-9; J: TRBJ1-1; D: TRBD1; size: -; CDR3: CASSGQGVRVGTEAFF; DNA: TGTGCCAGCAGCGGACAGGGGGTGAGAGTGGGCACTGAAGCTTTCTTT
V: TRBV13; J: TRBJ1-3; D: TRBD1; size: many; CDR3: CASRSTWTGSGNTIYF; DNA: TGTGCCAGCAGGTCAACCTGGACAGGGTCTGGAAACACCATATATTTT
V: TRBV5-4; J: TRBJ2-7; D: TRBD1; size: -; CDR3: CASSPSPGTGSSHEQYF; DNA: TGTGCCAGCAGCCCCTCCCCCGGGACAGGGAGTTCCCACGAGCAGTACTTC
V: TRBV28; J: TRBJ1-5; D: -; size: many; CDR3: CASSRGYGSQPQHF; DNA: TGTGCCAGCAGTCGGGGGTACGGGAGTCAGCCCCAGCATTTT
V: TRBV4-1; J: TRBJ2-3; D: -; size: -; CDR3: CASSPGLISEHTQYF; DNA: TGCGCCAGCAGCCCTGGACTTATATCGGAACATACGCAGTATTTT
V: TRBV11-2; J: TRBJ2-7; D: TRBD1; size: -; CDR3: CASSLSPDRGYEQYF; DNA: TGTGCCAGCAGCCTCTCCCCCGACAGGGGCTACGAGCAGTACTTC
V: TRBV27; J: TRBJ2-2; D: TRBD2; size: -; CDR3: CASSLLAGHTGELFF; DNA: TGTGCCAGCAGTTTATTAGCGGGGCACACCGGGGAGCTGTTTTTT
V: TRBV5-6; J: TRBJ2-7; D: -; size: once; CDR3: CASSYGGGREQYF; DNA: TGTGCCAGCAGCTACGGCGGGGGCAGGGAGCAGTACTTC